The source of this TCR beta chain is a study of blood T cells in healthy people across ages. Using a J-beta primer mix together with a sample-barcoded 5' primer, a second PCR was run for roughly 7 to 11 cycles. Each CDR3 protein is one row after TCRdb ran MiXCR on the 5' RACE reads. Among around 1.1 million distinct CDR3 sequences listed, 35% to 40% were seen once. They isolated at least 6 million PBMCs from each sample. Findings of the study overall: TCR beta diversity, measured per million T cells, fell in a roughly linear way with age. It was not possible, with unsorted PBMCs, to conclusively compare naive and antigen-experienced cells.

With regard to this clonotype: Its antigen is still unknown.

Per the germline V gene, CDR1 is SEHNR and CDR2 is FQNEAQ (reference sequence). The V end was cut by 5 bases, the J end by 9 bases, with 8 bases between. This CDR3 is 11 amino acids long. Input material: blood. The chain has TRBV7-9 and TRBJ2-4; D is uncertain. The sequence was collected from a man aged 18 to 29 in good health. CDR3 sequence: CASSPGSIQYF. CDR3 in DNA: TGTGCCAGCAGCCCGGGTAGCATTCAGTACTTC. Drawing the rest from reference TRBV7-9 and TRBJ2-4, the complete variable domain is DTGVSQNPRHKITKRGQNVTFRCDPISEHNRLYWYRQTLGQGPEFLTYFQNEAQLEKSRLLSDRFSAERPKGSFSTLEIQRTEQGDSAMYLCASSPGSIQYFGAGTRLSVL.